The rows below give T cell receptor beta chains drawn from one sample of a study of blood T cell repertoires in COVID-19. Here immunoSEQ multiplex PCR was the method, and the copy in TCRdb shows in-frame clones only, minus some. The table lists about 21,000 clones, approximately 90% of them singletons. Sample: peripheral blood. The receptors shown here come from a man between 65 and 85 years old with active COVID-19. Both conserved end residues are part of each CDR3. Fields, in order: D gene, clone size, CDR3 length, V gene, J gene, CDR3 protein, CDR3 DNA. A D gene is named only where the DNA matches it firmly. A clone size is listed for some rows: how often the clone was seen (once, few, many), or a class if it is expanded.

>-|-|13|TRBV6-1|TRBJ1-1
CASSERGNTEAFF
TGTGCCAGCAGTGAAAGGGGGAACACTGAAGCTTTCTTT
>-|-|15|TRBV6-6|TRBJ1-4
CASSLGQSSNEKLFF
TGTGCCAGCAGTTTAGGACAGTCCTCTAATGAAAAACTGTTTTTT
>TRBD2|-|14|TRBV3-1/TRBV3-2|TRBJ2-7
CASSRRGGVYEQYF
TGTGCCAGCAGCCGCCGCGGGGGAGTCTACGAGCAGTACTTC
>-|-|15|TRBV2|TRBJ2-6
CASTGQSSGANVLTF
TGTGCCAGCACCGGACAGTCCTCTGGGGCCAACGTCCTGACTTTC
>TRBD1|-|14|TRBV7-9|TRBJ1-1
CASSRGTGGTEAFF
TGTGCCAGCAGTCGAGGGACAGGGGGCACTGAAGCTTTCTTT
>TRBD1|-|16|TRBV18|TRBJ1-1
CASSPVMTGVNTEAFF
TGTGCCAGCTCACCAGTTATGACAGGGGTGAACACTGAAGCTTTCTTT
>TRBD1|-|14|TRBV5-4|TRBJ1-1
CASSLNQGGTEAFF
TGTGCCAGCAGCTTAAACCAGGGGGGCACTGAAGCTTTCTTT
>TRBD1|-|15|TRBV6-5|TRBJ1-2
CASSYYGQGVVGYTF
TGTGCCAGCAGTTACTACGGACAGGGGGTAGTGGGCTACACCTTC
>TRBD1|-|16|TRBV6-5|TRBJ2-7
CASSFHRGALSYEQYF
TGTGCCAGCAGTTTTCACAGGGGCGCCCTCTCCTACGAGCAGTACTTC
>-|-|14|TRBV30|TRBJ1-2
CAWSKDRGPAGYTF
TGTGCCTGGAGTAAGGATAGGGGCCCAGCTGGCTACACCTTC
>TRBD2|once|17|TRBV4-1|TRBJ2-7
CASSQDRRSGRPPEQYF
TGCGCCAGCAGCCAAGATCGGCGGAGCGGGAGGCCGCCTGAGCAGTACTTC
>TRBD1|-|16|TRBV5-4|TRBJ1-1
CASSLVQGAKGTEAFF
TGTGCCAGCAGCTTGGTTCAGGGGGCGAAGGGCACTGAAGCTTTCTTT
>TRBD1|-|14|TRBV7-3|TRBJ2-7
CASSLTGQGGEQYF
TGTGCCAGCAGCTTAACCGGACAGGGAGGCGAGCAGTACTTC
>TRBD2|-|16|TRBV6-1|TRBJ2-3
CASSEYGGGLTDTQYF
TGTGCCAGCAGTGAATACGGCGGGGGGCTCACAGATACGCAGTATTTT
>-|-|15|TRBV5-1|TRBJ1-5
CASSLAGDSNQPQHF
TGCGCCAGCAGCTTAGCAGGGGATAGCAATCAGCCCCAGCATTTT
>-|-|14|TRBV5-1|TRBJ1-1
CASSLGTANTEAFF
TGCGCCAGCAGCTTGGGGACAGCGAACACTGAAGCTTTCTTT
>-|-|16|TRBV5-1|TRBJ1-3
CASSSTGSISGNTIYF
TGCGCCAGCTCCTCGACAGGCTCCATCTCTGGAAACACCATATATTTT
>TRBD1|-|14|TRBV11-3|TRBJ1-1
CASSPTGGRTEAFF
TGTGCCAGCAGTCCCACAGGGGGCCGGACTGAAGCTTTCTTT
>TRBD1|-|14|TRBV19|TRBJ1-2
CASSLGQGAWGYTF
TGTGCCAGTAGCCTGGGACAGGGGGCCTGGGGCTACACCTTC
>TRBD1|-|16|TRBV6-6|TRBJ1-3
CASTLGTASSGNTIYF
TGTGCCAGCACCCTGGGGACAGCAAGCTCTGGAAACACCATATATTTT
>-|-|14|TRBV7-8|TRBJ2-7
CASSLEPGRHEQYF
TGTGCCAGCAGCTTGGAGCCAGGGAGGCACGAGCAGTACTTC
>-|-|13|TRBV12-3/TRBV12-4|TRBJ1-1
CASSFNGNTEAFF
TGTGCCAGCAGTTTCAACGGGAACACTGAAGCTTTCTTT
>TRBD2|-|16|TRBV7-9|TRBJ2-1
CASSLGPASGGNEQFF
TGTGCCAGCAGCTTAGGTCCGGCTAGCGGGGGCAATGAGCAGTTCTTC
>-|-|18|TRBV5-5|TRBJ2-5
CASSTELNLAARGETQYF
TGTGCCAGCAGCACAGAACTCAATCTAGCGGCCAGGGGTGAGACCCAGTACTTC
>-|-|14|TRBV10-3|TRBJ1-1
CAMGPRSDPAEAFF
TGTGCCATGGGTCCCCGGAGTGACCCGGCTGAAGCTTTCTTT
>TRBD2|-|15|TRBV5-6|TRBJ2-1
CASTWSGGRLDEQFF
TGTGCCAGCACCTGGTCGGGCGGGAGGCTCGATGAGCAGTTCTTC
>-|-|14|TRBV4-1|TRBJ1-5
CASSQDGGSQPQHF
TGCGCCAGCAGCCAAGATGGTGGGAGTCAGCCCCAGCATTTT
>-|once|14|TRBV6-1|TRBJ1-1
CASSEDYRDTEAFF
TGTGCCAGCAGCGAAGACTACCGGGACACTGAAGCTTTCTTT
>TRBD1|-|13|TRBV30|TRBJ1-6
CAWTGQYNSPLHF
TGTGCCTGGACGGGACAGTATAATTCACCCCTCCACTTT
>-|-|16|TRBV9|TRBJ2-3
CASSPGQTSSTDTQYF
TGTGCCAGCAGCCCAGGACAGACATCTAGCACAGATACGCAGTATTTT
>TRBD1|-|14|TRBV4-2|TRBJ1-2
CASSPQGDHYGYTF
TGTGCCAGCAGCCCGCAGGGGGATCACTATGGCTACACCTTC
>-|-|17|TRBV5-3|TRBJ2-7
CARSFYGSRTDSYEQYF
TGTGCCAGAAGCTTTTACGGGTCCAGGACAGACTCCTACGAGCAGTACTTC
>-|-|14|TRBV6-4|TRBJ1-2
CASSETWTPEGYTF
TGTGCCAGCAGTGAAACCTGGACTCCGGAGGGCTACACCTTC
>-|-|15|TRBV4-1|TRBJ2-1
CASSQNSVNYNEQFF
TGCGCCAGCAGCCAAAATAGCGTGAACTACAATGAGCAGTTCTTC